This TCR beta chain derives from a study of blood T cell repertoires in COVID-19. TCRdb keeps only in-frame clones here, not all; method: immunoSEQ multiplex PCR. This table has fewer than 400,000 clones, 85% to 90% appearing once. The source of this sequence is a woman aged 25 to 39 who had recovered from COVID-19. Material: PBMCs or T cells enriched from blood (not recorded which).

CDR3 amino acids: CASMSTSGMGEQFF. CDR3 nucleotides: TGCGCCAGCATGTCGACTAGCGGGATGGGTGAGCAGTTCTTC. The chain combines TRBV5-1 with TRBJ2-1, with TRBD2 matching 11 bases. The CDR3 has 14 residues. The trim removed 6 bases at V and 9 bases at J, leaving 8 bases unmatched. Germline V CDR1 and CDR2: SGHRS, YFSETQ.